The rows below give T cell receptor beta chains drawn from one sample of a study of blood T cell repertoires in COVID-19. Generated by immunoSEQ multiplex PCR, the TCRdb table keeps only in-frame clones and is missing some. The sample includes 100,000 to 110,000 clones, roughly 85% of them seen just once. The sample comprised peripheral blood. These TCRs come from a man in his 70s with active or convalescent COVID-19. The CDR3 runs from the conserved cysteine through the conserved F or W. D genes are given only for firm matches. Size is stated for part of the rows, as once, few or many counts, or as a class when the clone is expanded.

length: 17; D: TRBD2; size: -; J: TRBJ2-2; V: TRBV6-1; DNA: TGTGCCAGCAGTGATTTGCGGGGGGGAAGAAACACCGGGGAGCTGTTTTTT; CDR3: CASSDLRGGRNTGELFF
length: 15; D: -; size: many; J: TRBJ1-2; V: TRBV4-1; DNA: TGCGCCAGCAGCCAAGTGGACACAGCTAACTATGGCTACACCTTC; CDR3: CASSQVDTANYGYTF
length: 17; D: -; size: -; J: TRBJ1-2; V: TRBV28; DNA: TGTGCCAGCAGTTTCTGGGACGGTGGAGGGGATAACTATGGCTACACCTTC; CDR3: CASSFWDGGGDNYGYTF
length: 14; D: -; size: -; J: TRBJ1-2; V: TRBV2; DNA: TGTGCCAGCAGTGAATGGACAGCTAACTATGGCTACACCTTC; CDR3: CASSEWTANYGYTF
length: 16; D: TRBD2; size: -; J: TRBJ2-2; V: TRBV30; DNA: TGTGCCTGGAATCCTCATGGGAGGGCGAACACCGGGGAGCTGTTTTTT; CDR3: CAWNPHGRANTGELFF
length: 13; D: TRBD1; size: -; J: TRBJ1-1; V: TRBV6-5; DNA: TGTGCCAGCAGTACCGGGACAGGGCAAAAAGCTTTCTTT; CDR3: CASSTGTGQKAFF
length: 14; D: -; size: -; J: TRBJ1-3; V: TRBV7-2; DNA: TGTGCCAGCAGCTCGCCAGGGTCCGGAAACACCATATATTTT; CDR3: CASSSPGSGNTIYF
length: 12; D: -; size: -; J: TRBJ2-7; V: TRBV24-1; DNA: TGTGCCACCAGTGATTTGCGGGGTCCGCAGTACTTC; CDR3: CATSDLRGPQYF
length: 18; D: TRBD2; size: -; J: TRBJ2-5; V: TRBV5-1; DNA: TGCGCCAGCAGCTTCCAGACTAGCGGGGGTTTAGTGGTGGAGACCCAGTACTTC; CDR3: CASSFQTSGGLVVETQYF
length: 16; D: TRBD2; size: -; J: TRBJ2-2; V: TRBV6-2/TRBV6-3; DNA: TGTGCCAGCAGTTACTCGGGACTAGCGGTGACCGGGGAGCTGTTTTTT; CDR3: CASSYSGLAVTGELFF
length: 16; D: -; size: few; J: TRBJ1-2; V: TRBV4-3; DNA: TGCGCCAGCAGCCAGGGCGGGGGGCGAAGGAACTATGGCTACACCTTC; CDR3: CASSQGGGRRNYGYTF
length: 15; D: -; size: once; J: TRBJ1-2; V: TRBV14; DNA: TGTGCCAGCAGCAAACCGGCGGGGGCCAACTATGGCTACACCTTC; CDR3: CASSKPAGANYGYTF
length: 17; D: TRBD2; size: once; J: TRBJ2-3; V: TRBV10-3; DNA: TGTGCCATCAGTGAAACCTTTGCGGGGGGGAACACAGATACGCAGTATTTT; CDR3: CAISETFAGGNTDTQYF
length: 13; D: TRBD2; size: -; J: TRBJ2-7; V: TRBV29-1; DNA: TGCAGCGGATTAGCGGGGACCCACTACGAGCAGTACTTC; CDR3: CSGLAGTHYEQYF
length: 15; D: -; size: -; J: TRBJ2-3; V: TRBV19; DNA: TGTGCCAGTAGTACTTCGGACAGCTGGACAGATACGCAGTATTTT; CDR3: CASSTSDSWTDTQYF
length: 13; D: -; size: few; J: TRBJ1-2; V: TRBV5-6; DNA: TGTGCCAGCAGCTTGCAGGGGAACTATGGCTACACCTTC; CDR3: CASSLQGNYGYTF
length: 14; D: TRBD1; size: -; J: TRBJ2-5; V: TRBV27; DNA: TGTGCCAGCAGCCTGAGGACAGGGGGGGAGACCCAGTACTTC; CDR3: CASSLRTGGETQYF
length: 15; D: TRBD2; size: -; J: TRBJ2-7; V: TRBV2; DNA: TGTGCCAGCAACCAACTAGCGCAAAGCTCCTACGAGCAGTACTTC; CDR3: CASNQLAQSSYEQYF
length: 13; D: -; size: -; J: TRBJ1-4; V: TRBV6-5; DNA: TGTGCCACCACCGGACGAGGGTATGAAAAACTGTTTTTT; CDR3: CATTGRGYEKLFF
length: 11; D: -; size: once; J: TRBJ2-1; V: TRBV20-1; DNA: TGCAGTGCTACTGTCCCGCGTGAGCAGTTCTTC; CDR3: CSATVPREQFF
length: 15; D: TRBD1; size: once; J: TRBJ2-3; V: TRBV11-3; DNA: TGTGCCAGCAGCCCGGGACAGGGGGTCGGAGATACGCAGTATTTT; CDR3: CASSPGQGVGDTQYF
length: 14; D: -; size: -; J: TRBJ2-1; V: TRBV11-2; DNA: TGTGCCAGCAGCGGACTCGACGGACACAATGAGCAGTTCTTC; CDR3: CASSGLDGHNEQFF
length: 16; D: TRBD1; size: -; J: TRBJ1-1; V: TRBV7-9; DNA: TGTGCCAGCAGCAAGGGACAGCCGGGGTTCGCCACTGAAGCTTTCTTT; CDR3: CASSKGQPGFATEAFF
length: 13; D: -; size: -; J: TRBJ1-5; V: TRBV6-5; DNA: TGTGCCAGCACCTTATTCTCCAATCAGCCCCAGCATTTT; CDR3: CASTLFSNQPQHF
length: 15; D: -; size: -; J: TRBJ2-1; V: TRBV6-2/TRBV6-3; DNA: TGTGCCAGCAGTTACCCTCCGGACAAGTACAATGAGCAGTTCTTC; CDR3: CASSYPPDKYNEQFF
length: 16; D: TRBD1; size: once; J: TRBJ1-1; V: TRBV7-9; DNA: TGTGCCAGCGATGGAGGGGACAGGGGGTTTAAAAAAGAAGCTTTCTTT; CDR3: CASDGGDRGFKKEAFF
length: 12; D: -; size: -; J: TRBJ1-2; V: TRBV28; DNA: TGTGCCAGCAGTTTGGGCCGGTATGGCTACACCTTC; CDR3: CASSLGRYGYTF
length: 18; D: TRBD1; size: -; J: TRBJ2-3; V: TRBV4-3; DNA: TGCGCCAGCAGCCAAGATAGAGGACAGGCAGCCCTCACAGATACGCAGTATTTT; CDR3: CASSQDRGQAALTDTQYF
length: 13; D: -; size: -; J: TRBJ1-2; V: TRBV12-3/TRBV12-4; DNA: TGTGCCAGCAGTTTAAACAGGGCCTATGGCTACACCTTC; CDR3: CASSLNRAYGYTF
length: 16; D: -; size: -; J: TRBJ2-3; V: TRBV7-2; DNA: TGTGCCAGCAGCTTAAGGTCTAGCCCTACTCAGGATACGCAGTATTTT; CDR3: CASSLRSSPTQDTQYF
length: 18; D: TRBD1; size: -; J: TRBJ2-3; V: TRBV2; DNA: TGTGCCAGCCCCCCCGGACGACAGGGCGCATGGCCCACAGATACGCAGTATTTT; CDR3: CASPPGRQGAWPTDTQYF
length: 13; D: -; size: -; J: TRBJ1-2; V: TRBV27; DNA: TGTGCCAGCAGTTTGTCAGGGTCTTATGGCTACACCTTC; CDR3: CASSLSGSYGYTF
length: 15; D: TRBD1; size: once; J: TRBJ1-5; V: TRBV4-2; DNA: TGTGCCAGCAGCCAGACGGACAGGGACGGTCAGCCCCAGCATTTT; CDR3: CASSQTDRDGQPQHF
length: 16; D: TRBD2; size: -; J: TRBJ2-3; V: TRBV15; DNA: TGTGCCACCAGCAGGACGGCTGGCGGGAGGGTAGATACGCAGTATTTT; CDR3: CATSRTAGGRVDTQYF
length: 12; D: -; size: -; J: TRBJ2-7; V: TRBV2; DNA: TGTGCCAGCAGTCCGACACAAGACGAGCAGTACTTC; CDR3: CASSPTQDEQYF
length: 15; D: -; size: once; J: TRBJ2-3; V: TRBV4-3; DNA: TGCGCCAGCAGCCAAGTGCAGGGCGGAACAGATACGCAGTATTTT; CDR3: CASSQVQGGTDTQYF
length: 11; D: -; size: -; J: TRBJ2-5; V: TRBV11-2; DNA: TGTGCCAGCAAGCTTACGGAGACCCAGTACTTC; CDR3: CASKLTETQYF
length: 17; D: TRBD1; size: -; J: TRBJ1-5; V: TRBV7-8; DNA: TGTGCCAGCAGCTCCGTGGACAGGGGAAGATTTCATCAGCCCCAGCATTTT; CDR3: CASSSVDRGRFHQPQHF
length: 16; D: -; size: -; J: TRBJ1-6; V: TRBV6-2/TRBV6-3; DNA: TGTGCCAGCAGTTATCGCCAGAATTTGTACGATTCACCCCTCCACTTT; CDR3: CASSYRQNLYDSPLHF
length: 13; D: -; size: -; J: TRBJ2-2; V: TRBV19; DNA: TGTGCCAGTAGAGGACACCTCACCGGGGAGCTGTTTTTT; CDR3: CASRGHLTGELFF
length: 15; D: -; size: -; J: TRBJ2-3; V: TRBV5-1; DNA: TGCGCCAGCAGCTTGGTTCTAGCAGGCACAGATACGCAGTATTTT; CDR3: CASSLVLAGTDTQYF
length: 15; D: -; size: few; J: TRBJ2-5; V: TRBV7-2; DNA: TGTGCCAGCAGCACATCGGGAATCCAGGGGGAGACCCAGTACTTC; CDR3: CASSTSGIQGETQYF
length: 13; D: -; size: -; J: TRBJ1-6; V: TRBV24-1; DNA: TGTGCCACCAGTGCAGGGGTGGGTTCACCCCTCCACTTT; CDR3: CATSAGVGSPLHF
length: 15; D: TRBD2; size: -; J: TRBJ2-1; V: TRBV27; DNA: TGTGCCAGCAGTCCGCGACTAGCGGGGGGGGGTGAGCAGTTCTTC; CDR3: CASSPRLAGGGEQFF
length: 15; D: TRBD2; size: -; J: TRBJ2-1; V: TRBV6-4; DNA: TGTGCCAGCAGTTTGCGGGAGGGTCTATGGGATGAGCAGTTCTTC; CDR3: CASSLREGLWDEQFF
length: 15; D: TRBD1; size: few; J: TRBJ1-3; V: TRBV5-1; DNA: TGCGCCAGCAAGCCAGGGGGGTACTCTGGAAACACCATATATTTT; CDR3: CASKPGGYSGNTIYF
length: 14; D: -; size: once; J: TRBJ2-5; V: TRBV6-2/TRBV6-3; DNA: TGTGCCAGCAGTGCCCCCGAAACAGGGCTGACCCAGTACTTC; CDR3: CASSAPETGLTQYF
length: 12; D: -; size: -; J: TRBJ1-2; V: TRBV30; DNA: TGTGCCTGGAGTCGAAGGGGCGATGGCTACACCTTC; CDR3: CAWSRRGDGYTF
length: 16; D: -; size: -; J: TRBJ2-3; V: TRBV18; DNA: TGTGCCAGCTCACCACAACTAGGGCCCCGGACAGATACGCAGTATTTT; CDR3: CASSPQLGPRTDTQYF
length: 12; D: TRBD1; size: -; J: TRBJ1-1; V: TRBV9; DNA: TGTGCCAGCAGCGACGACAGGGGTGAAGCTTTCTTT; CDR3: CASSDDRGEAFF
length: 13; D: TRBD1; size: -; J: TRBJ1-2; V: TRBV6-5; DNA: TGTGCCAGCACCCTACGGACAGGCGATGGCTACACCTTC; CDR3: CASTLRTGDGYTF
length: 14; D: -; size: -; J: TRBJ2-1; V: TRBV5-1; DNA: TGCGCCAGCACCCAAACTAGCTCCTACAATGAGCAGTTCTTC; CDR3: CASTQTSSYNEQFF
length: 17; D: TRBD1; size: -; J: TRBJ1-4; V: TRBV15; DNA: TGTGCCACCAGCCGAACCGACAGGGGCATCACTAATGAAAAACTGTTTTTT; CDR3: CATSRTDRGITNEKLFF
length: 15; D: TRBD1; size: -; J: TRBJ2-7; V: TRBV19; DNA: TGTGCCAGTAGTATCAGGACAGGGGAGAACTACGAGCAGTACTTC; CDR3: CASSIRTGENYEQYF
length: 11; D: -; size: -; J: TRBJ2-5; V: TRBV20-1; DNA: TGCAGTGCCGACTTGCAAGAGACCCAGTACTTC; CDR3: CSADLQETQYF
length: 16; D: TRBD1; size: few; J: TRBJ1-2; V: TRBV28; DNA: TGTGCCAGCAGGCCGACGACCGGGACAGGTGATTATGGCTACACCTTC; CDR3: CASRPTTGTGDYGYTF